These 7 T cell receptor beta chains were sequenced from one sample in a study of breast tumors, draining lymph nodes, adjacent tissues. Breast cancer patients provided tissue from their axillary draining lymph nodes. TCRdb re-called the multiplex PCR reads through MiXCR, storing one row per CDR3 protein. The profile shows approximately 230,000 distinct CDR3 sequences, under 40% of them singletons. The sequenced sample was axillary lymph node tissue. These receptors were collected from a female donor with breast cancer. Some clones in this sample may be carry-over from other donors' samples.

In this sample, this clonotype turned up many times. The V call is TRBV19, the J call TRBJ1-5; the D is unclear. This CDR3 has 13 amino acids. Per germline, CDR1 LNHDA and CDR2 SQIVND (reference sequence). V shed 7 bases and J shed 4 bases, with 11 bases lying between them. The CDR3 loop reads CASTSIKNQPQHF. CDR3 DNA sequence: TGTGCCAGTACTAGCATCAAGAATCAGCCCCAGCATTTT.

Ten or more counts support this clonotype. CDR3 sequence: CASSLDSGIYNEQFF. CDR3 nucleotides: TGTGCCAGCAGCTTAGATTCCGGGATCTACAATGAGCAGTTCTTC. The chain uses TRBV11-3 and TRBJ2-1; D may be TRBD2 (5 bases). The CDR3 is made up of 15 amino acids. V was cut by 0 bases and J by 3 bases, with 9 bases left in between. Germline assignment: CDR1 SGHNT and CDR2 YENEEA.

Concerning this clonotype: Since a much larger clone is just one base distant, this may be a read error. The CDR3 region has the DNA TGTGCTAGTGGTTTCGGTCTCCAAAACACCGGGGAGCTGTTTTTT. This encodes CASGFGLQNTGELFF. V and J are TRBV12-5 and TRBJ2-2; D call uncertain. V lost 3 bases to trimming and J lost 2 bases, with 10 bases between them. This CDR3 region has 15 residues. Germline V lookup: CDR1 LGHNT, CDR2 FRNRAP.

The chain carries TRBV7-9 and TRBJ1-2, with 11 bases fitting TRBD1. CDR3 length equals 14 residues. In germline, CDR1 is SEHNR, CDR2 FQNEAQ (reference sequence). The trim removed 5 bases at V and 6 bases at J, leaving 5 bases unmatched. The CDR3 DNA is TGTGCCAGCAGCAGAGGACAGGGGGCGCATGGCTACACCTTC. Its translation: CASSRGQGAHGYTF.

This chain joins TRBV24-1 and TRBJ2-7; no definite D call. The CDR3 length is 13 residues. The germline V gene encodes CDR1 KGHDR and CDR2 SFDVKD. Trimming stripped 4 bases from V and 1 base from J, with 7 bases between. The CDR3 DNA follows: TGTGCCACCAGTGACGGCGCGTCCTACGAGCAGTACTTC. Translation: CATSDGASYEQYF.

This clonotype was found many times. The V call is TRBV7-9, the J call TRBJ1-5; perhaps TRBD1 as D (5 bases). The CDR3 totals 13 residues. Germline V gives CDR1 SEHNR, CDR2 FQNEAQ (reference sequence). V lost 7 bases and J 9 bases, leaving 16 bases between the germline ends. The DNA for the CDR3 is TGTGCCAGCACCCCCATCGAGGGGTGGCCCCAGCATTTT. Its translation: CASTPIEGWPQHF.

This clonotype has a count of ten or more. V usage is TRBV20-1 and J usage is TRBJ2-1; 7 nucleotides match TRBD1. The CDR3 length is 14 residues. Germline trimming cut 0 bases from V and 6 bases from J; bases unmatched to any gene: 5. Germline CDR1 and CDR2: DFQATT and SNEGSKA (reference sequence). The CDR3 loop reads CSARDTGTVNEQFF. CDR3 bases: TGCAGTGCTAGAGATACGGGGACAGTCAATGAGCAGTTCTTC.